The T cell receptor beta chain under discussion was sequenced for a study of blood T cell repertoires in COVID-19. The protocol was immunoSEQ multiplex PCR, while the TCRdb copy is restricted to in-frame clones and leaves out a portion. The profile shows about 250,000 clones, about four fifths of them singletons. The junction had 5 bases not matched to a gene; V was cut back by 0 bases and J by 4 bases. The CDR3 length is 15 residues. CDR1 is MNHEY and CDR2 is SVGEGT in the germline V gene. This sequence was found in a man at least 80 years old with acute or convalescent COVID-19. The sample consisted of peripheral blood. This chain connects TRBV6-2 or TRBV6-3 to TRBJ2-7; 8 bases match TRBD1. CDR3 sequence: CASSYSRQGSYEQYF. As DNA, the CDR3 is TGTGCCAGCAGTTACTCAAGACAGGGGTCATACGAGCAGTACTTC.